The clone carrying this T cell receptor beta chain has just one count. Its antigen remains unidentified. Other DNA sequences within the sample encode an identical CDR3. This entry is derived from a study of cytomegalovirus exposure and HLA in healthy donors. Overall study results and limits: For most TCR beta V segments, an earlier analysis put the productive rate at about 87% or about 30% of the time.

The donors, nominally healthy at sampling, likely had unrecorded immune exposures. Researchers ran the PCR with 60 Vbeta and 13 Jbeta primers. The assay was immunoSEQ multiplex PCR, and TCRdb's table has in-frame clones only and misses some. Of over 60,000 clones in the sample, roughly 65% were seen once. The specimen was PBMCs. This receptor was taken from a male donor in good health and CMV-seropositive.

This CDR3 reads CASSYDRNYGYTF. CDR3 sequence (DNA): TGTGCCAGCAGTTACGACAGAAACTATGGCTACACCTTC. The chain combines TRBV6-5 with TRBJ1-2; tentative D call: TRBD1 (5 bases). V was pared by 2 bases and J by 2 bases, with 6 bases between. The CDR3 is made up of 13 amino acids. Germline V CDR1 and CDR2: MNHEY, SVGAGI.